This TCR beta chain derives from a study of blood T cell repertoires in COVID-19. Turning to the study itself: Donors in the United States, Italy and Spain gave samples during acute or convalescent COVID-19. Sources were T cells, B-cell-depleted T cells, or PBMCs; the material itself was cDNA or gDNA.

Trimming shortened V by 4 bases and J by 6 bases, and 13 bases separated the two germline ends. This CDR3 is 13 amino acids long. Germline-derived CDR1 and CDR2 are SGHDT and YYEEEE. Original methodology: From reference gene primer amplification, estimates of nucleated cell counts were derived. Sequencing used immunoSEQ multiplex PCR; TCRdb keeps in-frame clones, though not all of them. V and J calls and clone size are as listed in that table; D and trimming were resolved from the DNA. In the table there are about 75,000 clones, roughly 82% of which are singletons. J is TRBJ1-2 and V is TRBV5-6; D not certain. Sequenced material: peripheral blood. This sequence originates from a woman aged 50 to 60 with acute or convalescent COVID-19. CDR3 region: CASSRTKSDGYTF. In DNA form, the CDR3 reads TGTGCCAGCAGCCGGACTAAGTCTGATGGCTACACCTTC.